This TCR beta chain comes out of a study of CD8 T cells in ankylosing spondylitis. This clonotype was counted at least ten times. Its antigen is as yet unknown. Each TCR beta library was made by quantitative 5'-RACE that incorporated molecular barcodes. Using its own MiXCR run on the 5' RACE reads, TCRdb lists one record per CDR3 protein. The table records around 150,000 distinct CDR3 sequences, more than 9.5% of them present only once. CDR1 and CDR2 from the germline V gene are SGHDT and YYEEEE. This CDR3 contains 17 residues. J gave up 5 bases and V 3 bases, and 10 bases lay outside the gene matches. Study-level points and caveats: Certain motif variants had earlier appeared in reactive arthritis synovial fluid and blood. Disease-linked clones were reportedly significantly enriched in matched ankylosing spondylitis synovial fluid.

The sequence was obtained from a female donor with ankylosing spondylitis or in good health (not recorded which). The V call is TRBV5-6, the J call TRBJ2-5, with TRBD2 identical over 13 bases. Sequenced sample: blood, either unsorted or a sorted T cell fraction (not recorded which). CDR3 in amino acids: CASSSPTSGGKEETQYF. In DNA form, the CDR3 reads TGTGCCAGCAGCTCGCCGACTAGCGGGGGGAAGGAGGAGACCCAGTACTTC.